These 29 T cell receptor beta chains were all obtained from the same sample, sequenced in a study of STAT5B mutations in CD4+ large granular lymphocyte leukemia. Using immunoSEQ multiplex PCR, the repertoire was profiled, and TCRdb retains in-frame clones only, with some absent. The table has fewer than 40,000 clones, around four fifths seen once. Sequencing was done on a sample of CD4+ T cells from blood buffy coats. These receptors were taken from a human donor in good health.

V and J are TRBV4-1 and TRBJ1-2, with D unclear. The CDR3 is 14 amino acids. V was shortened by 0 bases and J by 8 bases, with 13 bases between the two germline ends. Germline V CDR1 and CDR2: MGHRA, YSYEKL. CDR3 region: CASSQEAGPRGYTF. CDR3 sequence (DNA): TGCGCCAGCAGCCAAGAAGCCGGGCCTAGAGGCTACACCTTC.

This chain joins TRBV6-1 and TRBJ2-3, with D possibly TRBD1 on 6 matching bases. The CDR3 runs 14 residues. The germline V and J ends were trimmed by 6 bases and 1 base, with 11 bases remaining between them. The germline gives CDR1 MNHNS, CDR2 SASEGT. CDR3 in amino acids: CASRPRQGTDTQYF. The CDR3 nucleotides are TGTGCCAGCAGACCCCGACAGGGCACAGATACGCAGTATTTT.

J is TRBJ2-7 and V is TRBV28; D is uncertain. CDR3 length: 15 residues. Trimming stripped 4 bases from V and 0 bases from J, with 13 bases between. Germline V lookup: CDR1 MDHEN, CDR2 SYDVKM. CDR3 bases: TGTGCCAGCAGTTCCCAGGTGGGCGCCTCCTACGAGCAGTACTTC. It yields the protein CASSSQVGASYEQYF.

The chain employs TRBV9 and TRBJ1-4, with TRBD1 identical over 8 bases. Trimming took 0 bases from V and 8 from J; bases not matched to a gene: 15. CDR3 length equals 18 residues. The germline gives CDR1 SGDLS, CDR2 YYNGEE. CDR3 bases: TGTGCCAGCAGCGTAGCTTCCGGACAGGGTGTGATTCGGGAAAAACTGTTTTTT. Amino acid sequence: CASSVASGQGVIREKLFF.

This clone appeared a few times. V gene TRBV12-5 combines with J gene TRBJ2-1, with TRBD2 matching 13 bases. Germline assignment: CDR1 LGHNT and CDR2 FRNRAP. V trimming: 0 bases; J trimming: 9 bases; junction bases outside the gene matches: 5. The CDR3 is 16 amino acids. Here the CDR3 reads CASGLVTSGRAVEQFF. CDR3 nucleotide sequence: TGTGCTAGTGGTTTGGTAACTAGCGGGAGGGCCGTTGAGCAGTTCTTC. Together with reference TRBV12-5 and TRBJ2-1, the CDR3 gives the full variable domain: DARVTQTPRHKVTEMGQEVTMRCQPILGHNTVFWYRQTMMQGLELLAYFRNRAPLDDSGMPKDRFSAEMPDATLATLKIQPSEPRDSAVYFCASGLVTSGRAVEQFFGPGTRLTVL.

This chain joins TRBV6-4 and TRBJ2-2; possibly TRBD2 for D (5 bases). Germline assignment: CDR1 MRHNA and CDR2 SNTAGT. Deletions cut 4 bases from V and 8 bases from J, with 14 bases between. This CDR3 is 14 amino acids long. CDR3 nucleotides: TGTGCCAGCAGTGCCCGGGCCGTAGCGGGGGAGCTGTTTTTT. Protein: CASSARAVAGELFF.

The chain links TRBV7-9 to TRBJ2-7; TRBD1 aligns across 11 bases. The CDR3 spans 15 residues. Germline CDR1 and CDR2: SEHNR and FQNEAQ (reference sequence). Losses at the gene ends were 5 bases for V and 2 bases for J; bases not matched to a gene: 5. The CDR3 protein is CASSPTGQGAYEQYF. The CDR3 DNA is TGTGCCAGCAGCCCAACGGGACAGGGGGCCTACGAGCAGTACTTC.

The genes are TRBV4-1 and TRBJ1-1; no reliable D call. The length of the CDR3 is 17 residues. Germline V gives CDR1 MGHRA, CDR2 YSYEKL. V was shortened by 4 bases and J by 1 base, with 19 bases between the two germline ends. The CDR3 spells CASSLRTGGDTNTEAFF. DNA of the CDR3: TGCGCCAGCAGCCTCAGGACGGGAGGCGATACGAACACTGAAGCTTTCTTT.

This clone was seen only a few times. CDR3 region: CASSLGPGAVSRSYEQYF. The CDR3 bases are TGTGCCAGCAGCCTAGGGCCTGGCGCCGTTAGTAGATCCTACGAGCAGTACTTC. The J gene is TRBJ2-7, the V gene TRBV5-6; D not certain. There are 18 residues in the CDR3. V was trimmed by 4 bases and J by 1 base, leaving 24 bases between them. Germline lookup yields CDR1 SGHDT and CDR2 YYEEEE.

This clone was seen a handful of times. The J gene is TRBJ1-5, the V gene TRBV21-1. TRBV21-1 corresponds to a pseudogene. The CDR3 totals 14 residues. CDR3 residues: CASSKGGGNQPQHF. The DNA of the CDR3 is TGTGCCAGCAGCAAAGGAGGGGGCAATCAGCCCCAGCATTTT.

The chain couples TRBV2 to TRBJ2-3, with D unresolved. The CDR3 has 12 amino acids. The germline gives CDR1 SNHLY, CDR2 FYNNEI. V was pared by 8 bases and J by 0 bases, with 6 bases between. This CDR3 is CASSRSTDTQYF. DNA for the CDR3: TGTGCCAGCTCGCGAAGCACAGATACGCAGTATTTT.

The V gene is TRBV28, the J gene TRBJ2-1, with D perhaps TRBD2 (5 bases). Trimming took 5 bases from V and 0 from J, leaving 14 bases between them. CDR1 and CDR2 from the germline V gene are MDHEN and SYDVKM. The CDR3 sequence is 16 residues long. The CDR3 is CASSGHGDSSYNEQFF. Written as DNA, the CDR3 is TGTGCCAGCAGTGGTCACGGGGATAGCTCCTACAATGAGCAGTTCTTC.

As DNA, the CDR3 is TGTGCCAGCAGGCCGGGGGAGGGGTCCTACAATGAGCAGTTCTTC. It is translated as CASRPGEGSYNEQFF. The V call is TRBV28, the J call TRBJ2-1; 7 bases line up with TRBD2. CDR3 length: 15 residues. Trimming removed 6 bases from V and 1 base from J; junction bases left unmatched: 6. Germline V gives CDR1 MDHEN, CDR2 SYDVKM.

This chain links TRBV7-3 with TRBJ2-6; maybe TRBD2 (7 bases). V was cut by 3 bases and J by 3 bases, with 15 bases left in between. The CDR3 totals 17 residues. CDR1 is SGHTA, CDR2 FQGTGA, per germline. For the CDR3, the DNA is TGTGCCAGCAGCTTGGGTCCCGGGGGGCATGGGGCCAACGTCCTGACTTTC. Protein: CASSLGPGGHGANVLTF.

This chain's CDR3 is CASSEAPGARYF. CDR3 bases: TGTGCCAGCAGTGAAGCGCCAGGGGCTCGGTACTTC. This rearrangement joins TRBV2 to TRBJ2-5; perhaps TRBD1 as D (6 bases). The ends were cut back, 0 bases at V and 13 bases at J, with 12 bases in the middle. This CDR3 region has 12 residues. CDR1 and CDR2 (germline): SNHLY, FYNNEI.

J is TRBJ1-1 and V is TRBV6-5, with unresolved D. This CDR3 has 15 residues. Trimming left V 8 bases short and J 0 bases short, with 16 bases between. Looked up from germline, CDR1 is MNHEY and CDR2 is SVGAGI. This CDR3 is CASSDGWIMNTEAFF. DNA of the CDR3: TGTGCCAGCTCAGACGGGTGGATCATGAACACTGAAGCTTTCTTT.

This clone turned up a few times. CDR3 in amino acids: CASSRTGDVNTEAFF. The CDR3, as DNA: TGTGCCAGCAGCAGGACAGGGGATGTGAACACTGAAGCTTTCTTT. V is TRBV7-2 and J is TRBJ1-1; 9 nucleotides match TRBD1. The junction had 4 bases not matched to a gene; V was cut back by 5 bases and J by 0 bases. The CDR3 has 15 amino acids. Germline CDR1 and CDR2: SGHTA and FQGNSA.

This chain connects TRBV7-8 to TRBJ2-7; TRBD2 might be the D (5 bases). The CDR3 is made up of 14 amino acids. Trimming removed 5 bases from V and 2 bases from J, with 13 bases in between. Per the germline V gene, CDR1 is SGHVS and CDR2 is FQNEAQ. CDR3: CASSPRVGAYEQYF. Written as DNA, the CDR3 is TGTGCCAGCAGCCCGAGGGTCGGAGCCTACGAGCAGTACTTC.

This clone was seen a single time. The chain couples TRBV7-7 to TRBJ2-7; D might be TRBD1 (7 bases). V lost 5 bases and J lost 5, with 13 bases in between. The CDR3 spans 13 residues. CDR1 and CDR2 from the germline V gene are SSHAT and FNYEAQ (reference sequence). The CDR3 loop reads CASSPTGEDEQYF. In nucleotides, the CDR3 is TGTGCCAGCAGCCCTACAGGGGAGGACGAGCAGTACTTC.

This clone was picked up one time. This chain uses TRBV11-3 with TRBJ2-1, with D unresolved. The germline gives CDR1 SGHNT, CDR2 YENEEA. Trimming shortened V by 0 bases and J by 3 bases, and 6 bases separated the two germline ends. The CDR3 has 14 residues. CDR3 loop: CASSLDGSYNEQFF. In DNA form, the CDR3 reads TGTGCCAGCAGCTTAGATGGCAGCTACAATGAGCAGTTCTTC.

A single count supports this clone. V gene TRBV25-1 combines with J gene TRBJ1-4, with TRBD1 as a possible D gene (5 bases). With 2 bases removed from V and 5 bases from J, the gap between germline ends came to 15 bases. CDR3 length: 16 amino acids. CDR1 MGHDK and CDR2 SYGVNS come from the germline V gene. CDR3 in amino acids: CASSETQGEVNEKLFF. The DNA of the CDR3 is TGTGCCAGCAGTGAAACGCAGGGAGAAGTGAATGAAAAACTGTTTTTT.

The chain couples TRBV5-3 to TRBJ2-7; 8 bases align to TRBD1. TRBV5-3 is assigned to the ORF class and has an uncertain function. This CDR3 spans 13 amino acids. The J segment lost 5 bases and the V segment lost 7 bases, leaving 8 bases of the junction unmatched. CDR3 amino acids: CARRRTGPDEQYF. CDR3 bases: TGTGCCAGACGGAGGACAGGGCCCGACGAGCAGTACTTC.

The rearrangement joins TRBV7-2 to TRBJ1-5; D call uncertain. V was trimmed by 6 bases and J by 3 bases, leaving 6 bases between them. This CDR3 region has 12 residues. Germline loops: CDR1 SGHTA, CDR2 FQGNSA. CDR3 protein: CASSRDNQPQHF. The CDR3 region has the DNA TGTGCCAGCAGTCGAGACAATCAGCCCCAGCATTTT.

The CDR3 loop reads CASSGGQGAGELFF. In DNA, the CDR3 is TGCGCCAGCAGCGGGGGACAGGGGGCCGGGGAGCTGTTTTTT. V usage is TRBV5-1 and J usage is TRBJ2-2, with 11 bases that match TRBD1. The V and J ends lost 4 bases and 6 bases, in that order; junction bases with no gene match: 2. There are 14 residues in the CDR3. The germline V gene encodes CDR1 SGHRS and CDR2 YFSETQ.

The J gene is TRBJ2-7, the V gene TRBV6-1; 7 bases match TRBD2. This CDR3 spans 17 amino acids. V was clipped by 3 bases and J by 0 bases; unmatched bases: 11. From germline, CDR1 is MNHNS and CDR2 SASEGT. The CDR3 here is CASSEVVSGTLSYEQYF. In nucleotides, the CDR3 is TGTGCCAGCAGTGAGGTTGTCAGCGGGACCCTCTCCTACGAGCAGTACTTC.

The chain employs TRBV7-8 and TRBJ2-7; 9 bases agree with TRBD2. CDR1 is SGHVS and CDR2 is FQNEAQ in the germline V gene. Trimming took 10 bases from V and 5 from J; bases not matched to a gene: 15. The length of the CDR3 is 15 residues. CDR3 sequence: CANPPQRGVNHEQYF. The CDR3 DNA sequence: TGTGCCAATCCACCCCAGCGGGGGGTCAACCACGAGCAGTACTTC.

This chain connects TRBV4-1 to TRBJ2-7; D might be TRBD1 (6 bases). CDR1 is MGHRA, CDR2 YSYEKL, per germline. Deletions cut 4 bases from V and 7 bases from J, with 29 bases between. The CDR3 contains 18 residues. CDR3 region: CASSRGRSSGPLLGEQYF. CDR3 nucleotides: TGCGCCAGCAGCCGGGGGCGGTCTTCTGGGCCACTGTTGGGGGAGCAGTACTTC.

This chain joins TRBV18 and TRBJ1-2, with D perhaps TRBD1 (6 bases). The CDR3 is made up of 13 amino acids. The V end was cut by 1 base, the J end by 11 bases, with 14 bases between. Germline V lookup: CDR1 KGHSH, CDR2 LQKENI. CDR3 in DNA: TGTGCCAGCTCACCACAGGACAGACCCCGGTACACCTTC. As protein: CASSPQDRPRYTF.

The chain links TRBV6-5 to TRBJ1-3; D not resolved. V lost 1 base, J lost 0 bases, and 7 bases lay in between. CDR3 length equals 15 residues. Germline loops: CDR1 MNHEY, CDR2 SVGAGI. The CDR3 DNA sequence: TGTGCCAGCAGTTACTTAGCAGCCTCTGGAAACACCATATATTTT. The encoded protein is CASSYLAASGNTIYF.